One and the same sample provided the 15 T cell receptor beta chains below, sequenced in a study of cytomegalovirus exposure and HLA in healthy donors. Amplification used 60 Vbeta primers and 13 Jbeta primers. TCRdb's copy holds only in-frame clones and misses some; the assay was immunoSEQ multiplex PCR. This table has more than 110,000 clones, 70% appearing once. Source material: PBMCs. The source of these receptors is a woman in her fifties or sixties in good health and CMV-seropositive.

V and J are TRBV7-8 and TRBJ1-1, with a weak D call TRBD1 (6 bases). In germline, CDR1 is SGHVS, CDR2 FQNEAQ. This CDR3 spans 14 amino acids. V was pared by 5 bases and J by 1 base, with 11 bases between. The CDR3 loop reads CASSLKTGNTEAFF. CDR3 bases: TGTGCCAGCAGCCTTAAGACAGGGAACACTGAAGCTTTCTTT.

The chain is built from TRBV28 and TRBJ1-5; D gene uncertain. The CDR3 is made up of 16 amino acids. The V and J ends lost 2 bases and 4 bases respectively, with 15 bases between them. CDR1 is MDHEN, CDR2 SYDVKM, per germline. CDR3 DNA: TGTGCCAGCAGTTTAATTCGGTGGGCAGGAAATCAGCCCCAGCATTTT. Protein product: CASSLIRWAGNQPQHF.

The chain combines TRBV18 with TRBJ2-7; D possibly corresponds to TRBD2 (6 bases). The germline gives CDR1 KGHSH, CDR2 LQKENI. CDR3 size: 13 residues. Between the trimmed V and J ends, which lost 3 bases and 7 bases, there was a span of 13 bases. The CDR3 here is CASSPNLAGEQYF. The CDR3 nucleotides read TGTGCCAGCTCACCGAATTTGGCGGGAGAGCAGTACTTC.

This CDR3 is CASSLERSSTDTQYF. CDR3 sequence (DNA): TGTGCCAGCAGCTTAGAGCGGAGTAGCACAGATACGCAGTATTTT. J is TRBJ2-3 and V is TRBV7-6, with a tentative D call TRBD2 (5 bases). The V and J ends lost 1 base and 0 bases respectively, with 8 bases between them. CDR1 and CDR2 from the germline V gene are SGHVS and FNYEAQ. CDR3 length equals 15 residues.

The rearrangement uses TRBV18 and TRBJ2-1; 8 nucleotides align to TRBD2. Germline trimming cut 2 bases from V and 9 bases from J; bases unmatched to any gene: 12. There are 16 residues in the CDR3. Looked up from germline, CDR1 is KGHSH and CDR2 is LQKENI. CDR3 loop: CASSPIGPGGRVEQFF. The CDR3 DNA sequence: TGTGCCAGCTCACCAATCGGTCCGGGAGGGAGGGTTGAGCAGTTCTTC.

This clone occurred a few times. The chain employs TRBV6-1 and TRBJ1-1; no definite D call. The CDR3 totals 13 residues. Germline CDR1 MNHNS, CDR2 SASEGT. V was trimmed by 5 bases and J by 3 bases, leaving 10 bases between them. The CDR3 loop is CASSFSPDTEAFF. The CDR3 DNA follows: TGTGCCAGCAGTTTTTCCCCGGACACTGAAGCTTTCTTT.

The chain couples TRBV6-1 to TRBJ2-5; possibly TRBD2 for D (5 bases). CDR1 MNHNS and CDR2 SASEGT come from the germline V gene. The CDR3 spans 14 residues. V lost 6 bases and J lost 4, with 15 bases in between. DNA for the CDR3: TGTGCCAGCAGGATCAGAGGCAGCGGAGAGACCCAGTACTTC. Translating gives CASRIRGSGETQYF.

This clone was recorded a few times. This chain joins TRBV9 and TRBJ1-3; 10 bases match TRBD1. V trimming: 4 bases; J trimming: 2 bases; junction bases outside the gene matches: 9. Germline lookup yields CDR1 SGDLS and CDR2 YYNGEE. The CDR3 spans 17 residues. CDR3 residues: CASSPWGGTGAGNTIYF. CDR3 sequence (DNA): TGTGCCAGCAGCCCATGGGGGGGGACAGGGGCTGGAAACACCATATATTTT.

The CDR3 DNA reads TGTGCCAGCAGCTTGGCCGGGATGGGATATGGCTACACCTTC. Translating it yields CASSLAGMGYGYTF. The chain uses TRBV5-6 and TRBJ1-2; D unclear. Trimming stripped 0 bases from V and 5 bases from J, with 11 bases between. This CDR3 has 14 amino acids. The V gene's germline CDR1 is SGHDT and CDR2 YYEEEE.

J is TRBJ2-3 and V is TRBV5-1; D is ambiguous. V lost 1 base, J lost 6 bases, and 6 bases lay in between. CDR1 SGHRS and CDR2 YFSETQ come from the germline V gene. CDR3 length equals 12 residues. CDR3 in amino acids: CASSLYADTQYF. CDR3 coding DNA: TGCGCCAGCAGCTTGTATGCGGATACGCAGTATTTT.

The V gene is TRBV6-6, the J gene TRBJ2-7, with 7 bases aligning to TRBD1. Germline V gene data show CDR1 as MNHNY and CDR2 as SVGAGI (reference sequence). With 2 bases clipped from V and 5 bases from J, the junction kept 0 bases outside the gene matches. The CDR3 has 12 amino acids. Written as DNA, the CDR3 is TGTGCCAGCAGTTACACAGGGGACGAGCAGTACTTC. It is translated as CASSYTGDEQYF.

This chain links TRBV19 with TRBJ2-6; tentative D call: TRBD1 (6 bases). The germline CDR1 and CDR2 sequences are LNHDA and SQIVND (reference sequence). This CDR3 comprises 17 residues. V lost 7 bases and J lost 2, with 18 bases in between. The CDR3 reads CASTGQWSVAGANVLTF. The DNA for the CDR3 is TGTGCCAGTACCGGACAGTGGTCTGTCGCTGGGGCCAACGTCCTGACTTTC.

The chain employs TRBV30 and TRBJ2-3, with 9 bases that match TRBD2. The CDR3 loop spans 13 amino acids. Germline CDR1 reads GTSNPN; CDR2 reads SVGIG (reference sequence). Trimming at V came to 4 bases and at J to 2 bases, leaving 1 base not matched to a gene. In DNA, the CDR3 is TGTGCCTGGACTAGCGGGACCACAGATACGCAGTATTTT. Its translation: CAWTSGTTDTQYF.

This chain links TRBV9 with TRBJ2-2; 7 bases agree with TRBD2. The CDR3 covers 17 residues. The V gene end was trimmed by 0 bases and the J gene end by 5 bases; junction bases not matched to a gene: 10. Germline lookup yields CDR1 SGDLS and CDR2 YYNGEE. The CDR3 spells CASSVGGGGPGTGELFF. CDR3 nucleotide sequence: TGTGCCAGCAGCGTAGGTGGGGGAGGGCCGGGAACCGGGGAGCTGTTTTTT.

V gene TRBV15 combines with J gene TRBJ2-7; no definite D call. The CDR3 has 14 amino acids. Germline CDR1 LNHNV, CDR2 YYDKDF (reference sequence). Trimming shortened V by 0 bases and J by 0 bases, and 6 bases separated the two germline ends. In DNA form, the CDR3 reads TGTGCCACCAGCAGAGATCCTAGCTCCTACGAGCAGTACTTC. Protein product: CATSRDPSSYEQYF.